This entry lists 28 T cell receptor beta chains sequenced from one sample in a study of cytomegalovirus exposure and HLA in healthy donors. The PCR contained 60 Vbeta and 13 Jbeta primers. Sequencing used immunoSEQ multiplex PCR; TCRdb keeps in-frame clones, though not all of them. The sample carries over 65,000 clones, approximately 71% recorded once. The sequencing sample was made of PBMCs. The receptors here all came from a woman aged 35 to 49 in good health and CMV-seronegative.

This sequence joins TRBV10-2 and TRBJ2-2; maybe TRBD2 (5 bases). The CDR3 is 13 amino acids. The V end lost 8 bases, the J end lost 1 base, and 8 bases lay between the germline ends. Germline assignment: CDR1 WSHSY and CDR2 SAAADI. In DNA, the CDR3 is TGCGCCAGCGACGGAGGGAACACCGGGGAGCTGTTTTTT. Translation gives CASDGGNTGELFF.

A remark on this clone: At one end the junction does not follow the germline gene, possibly because of a read error. The identical CDR3 is also encoded by other nucleotide sequences in the sample. The chain carries TRBV4-3 and TRBJ1-1; maybe TRBD1 (6 bases). There are 15 residues in the CDR3. Germline CDR1 and CDR2: LGHNA and YSLEER. In nucleotides, the CDR3 is TGCGCCAGCAGCCAAGCCGACAGGTGGGACACTGAGGCTTTCTTT. Its translation is CASSQADRWDTEAFF.

This chain uses TRBV5-1 with TRBJ1-3, with D perhaps TRBD1 (5 bases). This CDR3 is 17 amino acids long. V lost 0 bases, J lost 0 bases, and 13 bases lay in between. Germline assignment: CDR1 SGHRS and CDR2 YFSETQ. The chain's CDR3 is CASSLVPIRVSGNTIYF. The CDR3 DNA is TGCGCCAGCAGCTTGGTGCCGATCAGGGTCTCTGGAAACACCATATATTTT.

This chain links TRBV27 with TRBJ1-1; D uncertain. The CDR3 extends over 14 amino acids. Between the trimmed V and J ends, which lost 4 bases and 0 bases, there was a span of 9 bases. Per germline, CDR1 MNHEY and CDR2 SMNVEV (reference sequence). The DNA for the CDR3 is TGTGCCAGCAGTTCTGCCGGGATGAACACTGAAGCTTTCTTT. This encodes CASSSAGMNTEAFF.

The chain joins TRBV7-8 to TRBJ1-1; possibly TRBD1 for D (6 bases). V dropped 1 base and J dropped 5 bases, with 17 bases sitting between them. Germline loops: CDR1 SGHVS, CDR2 FQNEAQ. This CDR3 contains 16 residues. As DNA, the CDR3 is TGTGCCAGCAGCTTAGTAGGGGGGACGGGGGGGACTGAAGCTTTCTTT. This gives the protein CASSLVGGTGGTEAFF.

The chain employs TRBV5-4 and TRBJ2-1; TRBD2 is a possible D gene (6 bases). In germline, CDR1 is SGHNT, CDR2 YYREEE (reference sequence). V lost 4 bases and J 1 base, leaving 9 bases between the germline ends. The CDR3 totals 14 residues. The CDR3 DNA is TGTGCCAGCAGCCAGGCGGGGTCCTACAATGAGCAGTTCTTC. This sequence encodes CASSQAGSYNEQFF.

The chain carries TRBV5-1 and TRBJ2-1, with 8 nucleotides matching TRBD2. The V segment lost 4 bases and the J segment 4 bases; nucleotides outside the gene matches: 7. Germline values: CDR1 SGHRS, CDR2 YFSETQ. The CDR3 is 15 amino acids. Here the CDR3 reads CASSLRGGLYNEQFF. In DNA form, the CDR3 reads TGCGCCAGCAGCCTCCGGGGGGGCCTATACAATGAGCAGTTCTTC.

Turning to this clone: A junction end diverges from the germline sequence, so it may reflect a read error. The chain has TRBV7-7 and TRBJ2-5, with 14 bases identical to TRBD2. Germline lookup yields CDR1 SSHAT and CDR2 FNYEAQ (reference sequence). The CDR3 consists of 17 residues. The CDR3 coding sequence is TGTGCTAGCAGCTCCGGACTAGCGGGGGGCCTCCGGGAGACCCAGTACTTC. It specifies CASSSGLAGGLRETQYF.

This chain links TRBV6-1 with TRBJ1-1, with a weak D call TRBD1 (6 bases). The germline V gene has CDR1 MNHNS and CDR2 SASEGT. This CDR3 is built from 14 residues. Trimming cost V 6 bases and J 1 base, with 12 bases left between them. The DNA for the CDR3 is TGTGCCAGCAGATTCAGGGGACAGAACACTGAAGCTTTCTTT. This translates into CASRFRGQNTEAFF.

This clone has more than one count but fewer than ten. Other DNA sequences within the sample encode an identical CDR3. The chain has TRBV15 and TRBJ2-5; TRBD2 agrees at 7 bases. V was clipped by 0 bases and J by 5 bases; unmatched bases: 9. CDR3 length: 16 residues. Germline CDR1 LNHNV, CDR2 YYDKDF (reference sequence). CDR3 protein: CATSRDLAGVGETQYF. As DNA, the CDR3 is TGTGCCACCAGCAGAGATCTGGCGGGAGTGGGGGAGACCCAGTACTTC. Full variable domain (outside the CDR3, taken from reference TRBV15 and TRBJ2-5): DAMVIQNPRYQVTQFGKPVTLSCSQTLNHNVMYWYQQKSSQAPKLLFHYYDKDFNNEADTPDNFQSRRPNTSFCFLDIRSPGLGDTAMYLCATSRDLAGVGETQYFGPGTRLLVL.

The J gene is TRBJ2-1, the V gene TRBV29-1; 9 positions match TRBD2. This CDR3 has 14 residues. After removal of 5 bases from V and 4 bases from J, the junction contained 6 bases not matched to a gene. The germline gives CDR1 SQVTM, CDR2 ANQGSEA. This chain's CDR3 is CSVQIAGAYNEQFF. The CDR3 DNA reads TGCAGCGTTCAAATAGCGGGGGCATACAATGAGCAGTTCTTC.

The chain employs TRBV7-9 and TRBJ2-4; 9 bases are shared with TRBD1. This CDR3 is built from 15 residues. The V gene's germline CDR1 is SEHNR and CDR2 FQNEAQ (reference sequence). V gave up 3 bases and J gave up 8 bases; unmatched junction bases: 8. CDR3 region: CASSFGSTGGYIQYF. For the CDR3, the DNA is TGTGCCAGCAGCTTCGGGTCGACAGGGGGATACATTCAGTACTTC.

The chain is built from TRBV28 and TRBJ2-7, with 7 bases lining up with TRBD2. V lost 6 bases, J lost 13 bases, and 9 bases stayed unmatched. CDR1 and CDR2 (germline): MDHEN, SYDVKM. The CDR3 has 11 amino acids. This CDR3 is CASSGGTSVYF. CDR3 coding DNA: TGTGCCAGCAGCGGGGGAACTAGCGTTTACTTC. Complete variable domain (other parts from reference TRBV28 and TRBJ2-7): DVKVTQSSRYLVKRTGEKVFLECVQDMDHENMFWYRQDPGLGLRLIYFSYDVKMKEKGDIPEGYSVSREKKERFSLILESASTNQTSMYLCASSGGTSVYFGPGTRLTVT.

The chain is built from TRBV7-2 and TRBJ2-7; TRBD2 agrees at 10 bases. Germline lookup yields CDR1 SGHTA and CDR2 FQGNSA. This CDR3 contains 16 residues. With 2 bases clipped from V and 4 bases from J, the junction kept 8 bases outside the gene matches. CDR3 in amino acids: CASSLYPSGRGYEQYF. The CDR3 DNA is TGTGCCAGCAGCTTATATCCTAGCGGGAGAGGATACGAGCAGTACTTC. The complete variable domain, with remaining parts taken from reference TRBV7-2 and TRBJ2-7, reads GAGVSQSPSNKVTEKGKDVELRCDPISGHTALYWYRQSLGQGLEFLIYFQGNSAPDKSGLPSDRFSAERTGGSVSTLTIQRTQQEDSAVYLCASSLYPSGRGYEQYFGPGTRLTVT.

This chain links TRBV19 with TRBJ2-7; no clear D gene. The CDR3 spans 15 residues. The V and J ends lost 4 bases and 0 bases respectively, with 13 bases between them. Germline CDR1 LNHDA, CDR2 SQIVND (reference sequence). The CDR3 bases are TGTGCCAGTAGTACCTCGGATCACTACTCCTACGAGCAGTACTTC. Protein: CASSTSDHYSYEQYF. The entire variable domain, with the rest obtained from reference TRBV19 and TRBJ2-7, is as follows: DGGITQSPKYLFRKEGQNVTLSCEQNLNHDAMYWYRQDPGQGLRLIYYSQIVNDFQKGDIAEGYSVSREKKESFPLTVTSAQKNPTAFYLCASSTSDHYSYEQYFGPGTRLTVT.

V is TRBV18 and J is TRBJ1-2, with D tentatively TRBD1 (6 bases). Per the germline V gene, CDR1 is KGHSH and CDR2 is LQKENI. The CDR3 runs 14 residues. The V end was cut by 3 bases, the J end by 4 bases, with 12 bases between. The CDR3 DNA sequence: TGTGCCAGCTCACCCTACGACAGGAGCTATGGCTACACCTTC. Translation gives CASSPYDRSYGYTF. The full variable domain, in which reference TRBV18 and TRBJ1-2 provide the parts outside the CDR3, is NAGVMQNPRHLVRRRGQEARLRCSPMKGHSHVYWYRQLPEEGLKFMVYLQKENIIDESGMPKERFSAEFPKEGPSILRIQQVVRGDSAAYFCASSPYDRSYGYTFGSGTRLTVV.

This chain links TRBV7-2 with TRBJ1-6; D might be TRBD1 (5 bases). V shed 5 bases and J shed 9 bases, with 8 bases lying between them. The CDR3 consists of 12 residues. The germline V gene has CDR1 SGHTA and CDR2 FQGNSA. This CDR3 is CASSPRGSPLHF. Here the CDR3 DNA reads TGTGCCAGCAGCCCAAGGGGTTCACCCCTCCACTTT.

V usage is TRBV7-9 and J usage is TRBJ1-1, with D unresolved. V shed 3 bases and J shed 5 bases, with 10 bases lying between them. The CDR3 spans 13 residues. Germline CDR1 and CDR2: SEHNR and FQNEAQ (reference sequence). The CDR3 DNA reads TGTGCCAGCAGCTTCCCCGGAGGTACTGAAGCTTTCTTT. Its translation is CASSFPGGTEAFF.

The CDR3 DNA follows: TGTGCCAGCAGCTTAGGGCTAGCGTCCAACAATGAGCAGTTCTTC. This gives the protein CASSLGLASNNEQFF. The genes are TRBV7-2 and TRBJ2-1, with a weak D call TRBD2 (6 bases). CDR1 and CDR2 from the germline V gene are SGHTA and FQGNSA. V was pared by 1 base and J by 5 bases, with 12 bases between. The length of the CDR3 is 15 residues.

V usage is TRBV7-2 and J usage is TRBJ2-5; D may be TRBD2 (6 bases). Germline loops: CDR1 SGHTA, CDR2 FQGNSA. The CDR3 is made up of 13 amino acids. V lost 5 bases, J lost 5 bases, and 12 bases lay in between. In DNA, the CDR3 is TGTGCCAGCAGCCTCGCGGGGCGCGAGACCCAGTACTTC. This encodes CASSLAGRETQYF.

The sample holds a few counts of this clone. This sequence joins TRBV5-6 and TRBJ1-3; TRBD1 is a possible D gene (6 bases). The CDR3 is 16 residues long. V dropped 1 base and J dropped 3 bases, with 14 bases sitting between them. Germline V gene lookup returns CDR1 SGHDT and CDR2 YYEEEE. The CDR3 loop is CASSLSTGHYGNTIYF. CDR3 bases: TGTGCCAGCAGCTTGAGTACAGGGCATTATGGAAACACCATATATTTT.

The chain joins TRBV5-4 to TRBJ1-1, with D tentatively TRBD1 (6 bases). Germline CDR1 SGHNT, CDR2 YYREEE (reference sequence). The CDR3 covers 17 residues. V lost 0 bases to trimming and J lost 0 bases, with 15 bases between them. The CDR3, as DNA: TGTGCCAGCAGCTTGGCACAGGGAAAATACATGAACACTGAAGCTTTCTTT. Amino acids: CASSLAQGKYMNTEAFF.

CDR3: CASSLAQHTGEQYF. CDR3 coding DNA: TGTGCCAGCAGTTTGGCGCAGCATACAGGCGAGCAGTACTTC. V is TRBV27 and J is TRBJ2-7, with D possibly being TRBD1 (5 bases). CDR1 is MNHEY and CDR2 is SMNVEV in the germline V gene (reference sequence). With 3 bases removed from V and 6 bases from J, the gap between germline ends came to 15 bases. The CDR3 runs 14 residues.

This clone was detected a few times. The J gene is TRBJ1-1, the V gene TRBV13; D gene uncertain. The ends were cut back, 5 bases at V and 5 bases at J, with 12 bases in the middle. Germline assignment: CDR1 PRHDT and CDR2 FYEKMQ (reference sequence). This CDR3 spans 13 amino acids. The CDR3 region is CASSRNSGTEAFF. As DNA, the CDR3 is TGTGCCAGCAGCAGAAATTCGGGGACTGAAGCTTTCTTT.

The V gene is TRBV28, the J gene TRBJ2-3; 9 bases fit TRBD2. Trimming took 5 bases from V and 4 from J; bases not matched to a gene: 7. The germline CDR1 and CDR2 sequences are MDHEN and SYDVKM. The CDR3 extends over 15 amino acids. The CDR3 reads CASSDSGRGADTQYF. CDR3 DNA: TGTGCCAGCAGTGATAGCGGGAGAGGTGCAGATACGCAGTATTTT.

The chain recombines TRBV11-2 with TRBJ2-3; 7 bases are shared with TRBD2. The ends lost 2 bases at V and 6 bases at J; junction bases unmatched: 11. Germline CDR1 is SGHAT and CDR2 is FQNNGV. The CDR3 consists of 16 residues. As DNA, the CDR3 is TGTGCCAGCAGCTTAATCACTAGCGCGTTTTTTGATACGCAGTATTTT. Its protein product is CASSLITSAFFDTQYF.

V and J are TRBV29-1 and TRBJ2-1, with TRBD2 as a possible D gene (5 bases). The CDR3 covers 13 residues. The germline V gene encodes CDR1 SQVTM and CDR2 ANQGSEA. With 4 bases removed from V and 7 bases from J, the gap between germline ends came to 14 bases. The CDR3 reads CSVVASTTNEQFF. The CDR3, as DNA: TGCAGCGTTGTGGCTAGCACTACGAATGAGCAGTTCTTC.

The chain employs TRBV6-1 and TRBJ1-5; TRBD1 is a possible D gene (5 bases). The germline V gene encodes CDR1 MNHNS and CDR2 SASEGT. The CDR3 loop spans 15 amino acids. V dropped 1 base and J dropped 2 bases, with 9 bases sitting between them. CDR3 sequence reads: CASSEDAGGNQPQHF. CDR3 nucleotides: TGTGCCAGCAGTGAAGATGCGGGGGGCAATCAGCCCCAGCATTTT.